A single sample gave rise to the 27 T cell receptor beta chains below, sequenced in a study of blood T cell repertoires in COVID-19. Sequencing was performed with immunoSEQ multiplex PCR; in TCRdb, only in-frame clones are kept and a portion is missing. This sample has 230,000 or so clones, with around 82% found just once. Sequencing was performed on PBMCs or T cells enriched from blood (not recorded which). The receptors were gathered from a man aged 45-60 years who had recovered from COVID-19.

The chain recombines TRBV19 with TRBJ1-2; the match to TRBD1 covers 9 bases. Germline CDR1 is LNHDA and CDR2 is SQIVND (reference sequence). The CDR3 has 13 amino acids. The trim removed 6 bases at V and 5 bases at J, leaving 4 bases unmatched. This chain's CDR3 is CASSPGTGYGYTF. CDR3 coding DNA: TGTGCCAGTAGCCCCGGGACAGGGTATGGCTACACCTTC.

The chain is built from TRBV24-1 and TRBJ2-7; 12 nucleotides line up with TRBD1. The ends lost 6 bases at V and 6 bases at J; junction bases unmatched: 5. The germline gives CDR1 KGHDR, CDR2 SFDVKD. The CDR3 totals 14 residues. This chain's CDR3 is CATSLPGQGAEQYF. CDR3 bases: TGTGCCACCAGTCTCCCGGGACAGGGGGCCGAGCAGTACTTC.

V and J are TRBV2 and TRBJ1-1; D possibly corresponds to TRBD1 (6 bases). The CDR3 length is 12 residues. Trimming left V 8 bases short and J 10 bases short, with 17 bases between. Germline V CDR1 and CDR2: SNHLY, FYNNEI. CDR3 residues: CASSEFPGVAFF. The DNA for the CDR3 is TGTGCCAGCTCCGAATTCCCAGGGGTAGCTTTCTTT.

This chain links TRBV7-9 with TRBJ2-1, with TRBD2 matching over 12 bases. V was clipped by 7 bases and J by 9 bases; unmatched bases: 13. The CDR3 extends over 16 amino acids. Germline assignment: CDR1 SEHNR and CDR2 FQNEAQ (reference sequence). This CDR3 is CASISSGRALGVEQFF. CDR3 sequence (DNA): TGTGCCAGCATCTCTAGCGGGAGGGCCCTCGGGGTTGAGCAGTTCTTC. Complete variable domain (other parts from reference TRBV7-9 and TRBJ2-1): DTGVSQNPRHKITKRGQNVTFRCDPISEHNRLYWYRQTLGQGPEFLTYFQNEAQLEKSRLLSDRFSAERPKGSFSTLEIQRTEQGDSAMYLCASISSGRALGVEQFFGPGTRLTVL.

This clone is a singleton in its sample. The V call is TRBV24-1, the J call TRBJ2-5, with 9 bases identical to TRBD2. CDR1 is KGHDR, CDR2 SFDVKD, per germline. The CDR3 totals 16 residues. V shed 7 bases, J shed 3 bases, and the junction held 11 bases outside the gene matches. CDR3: CATRWGGASGEETQYF. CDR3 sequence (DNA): TGTGCCACCAGATGGGGGGGGGCTAGCGGGGAAGAGACCCAGTACTTC.

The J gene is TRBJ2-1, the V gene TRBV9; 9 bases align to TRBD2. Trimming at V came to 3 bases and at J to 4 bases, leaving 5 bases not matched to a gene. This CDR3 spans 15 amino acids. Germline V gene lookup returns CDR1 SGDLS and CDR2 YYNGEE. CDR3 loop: CASSAIAGDYNEQFF. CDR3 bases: TGTGCCAGCAGCGCGATAGCGGGGGATTACAATGAGCAGTTCTTC.

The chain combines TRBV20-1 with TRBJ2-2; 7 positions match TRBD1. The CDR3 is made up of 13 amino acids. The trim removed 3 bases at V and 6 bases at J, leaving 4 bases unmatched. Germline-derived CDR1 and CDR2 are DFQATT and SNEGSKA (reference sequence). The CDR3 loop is CSASRQGPGELFF. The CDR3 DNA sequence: TGCAGTGCTAGTCGACAGGGACCCGGGGAGCTGTTTTTT.

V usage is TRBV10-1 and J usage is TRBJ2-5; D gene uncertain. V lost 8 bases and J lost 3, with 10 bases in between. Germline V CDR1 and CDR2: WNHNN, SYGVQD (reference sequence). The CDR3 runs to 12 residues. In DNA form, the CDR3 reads TGCGCCAGCTTTCCATACAAAGAGACCCAGTACTTC. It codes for CASFPYKETQYF.

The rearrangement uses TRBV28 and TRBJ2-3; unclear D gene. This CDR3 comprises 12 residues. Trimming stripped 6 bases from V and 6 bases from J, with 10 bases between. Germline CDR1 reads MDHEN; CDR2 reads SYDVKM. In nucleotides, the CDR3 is TGTGCCAGCAGGCCCCAAGAGGATACGCAGTATTTT. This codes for CASRPQEDTQYF.

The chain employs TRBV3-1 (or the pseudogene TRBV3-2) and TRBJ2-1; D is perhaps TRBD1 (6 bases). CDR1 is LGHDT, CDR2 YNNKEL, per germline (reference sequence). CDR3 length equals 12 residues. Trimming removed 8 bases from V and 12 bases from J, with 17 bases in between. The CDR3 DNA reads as TGTGCCAGCGACGACAGGCATCGGGCGCAGTTCTTC. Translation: CASDDRHRAQFF.

As DNA, the CDR3 is TGTGCCAGCAGCTTGGGGCAGGGCCCCTCCTACGAGCAGTACTTC. This codes for CASSLGQGPSYEQYF. J is TRBJ2-7 and V is TRBV11-3, with a possible D match to TRBD1 (5 bases). The germline V and J ends were trimmed by 3 bases and 0 bases, with 12 bases remaining between them. Looked up from germline, CDR1 is SGHNT and CDR2 is YENEEA. The CDR3 length is 15 residues.

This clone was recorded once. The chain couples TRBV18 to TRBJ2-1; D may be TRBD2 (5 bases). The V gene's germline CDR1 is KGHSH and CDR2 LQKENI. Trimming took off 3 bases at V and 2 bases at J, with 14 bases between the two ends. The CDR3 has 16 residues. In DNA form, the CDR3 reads TGTGCCAGCTCACCCGACGGGGTTCCCCCCTACAATGAGCAGTTCTTC. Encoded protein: CASSPDGVPPYNEQFF.

CDR3 sequence: CASSLMKATGSYEQYF. The CDR3 coding sequence is TGTGCCAGCAGCTTAATGAAGGCGACGGGCTCCTACGAGCAGTACTTC. The chain recombines TRBV11-2 with TRBJ2-7; D unclear. This CDR3 spans 16 amino acids. Trimming removed 2 bases from V and 0 bases from J, with 14 bases in between. Germline-derived CDR1 and CDR2 are SGHAT and FQNNGV. Full variable domain (remainder filled in from reference TRBV11-2 and TRBJ2-7): EAGVAQSPRYKIIEKRQSVAFWCNPISGHATLYWYQQILGQGPKLLIQFQNNGVVDDSQLPKDRFSAERLKGVDSTLKIQPAKLEDSAVYLCASSLMKATGSYEQYFGPGTRLTVT.

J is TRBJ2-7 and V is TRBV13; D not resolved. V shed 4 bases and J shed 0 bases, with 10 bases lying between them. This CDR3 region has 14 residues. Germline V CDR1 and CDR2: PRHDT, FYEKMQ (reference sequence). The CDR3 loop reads CASSSLRSSYEQYF. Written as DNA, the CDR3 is TGTGCCAGCAGCTCGCTAAGAAGCTCCTACGAGCAGTACTTC.

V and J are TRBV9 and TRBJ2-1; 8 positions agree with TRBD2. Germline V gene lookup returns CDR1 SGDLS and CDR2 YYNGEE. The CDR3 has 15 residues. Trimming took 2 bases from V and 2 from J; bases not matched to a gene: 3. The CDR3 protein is CASSVGGRTYNEQFF. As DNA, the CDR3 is TGTGCCAGCAGCGTCGGCGGGAGGACCTACAATGAGCAGTTCTTC.

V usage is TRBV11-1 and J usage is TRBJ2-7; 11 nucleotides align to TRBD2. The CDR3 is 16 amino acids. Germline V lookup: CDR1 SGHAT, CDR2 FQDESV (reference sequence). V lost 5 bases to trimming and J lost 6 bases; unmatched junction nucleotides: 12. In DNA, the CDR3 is TGTGCCAGCAGCCCCCGACTAGCGGGGATTTCTCGCGAGCAGTACTTC. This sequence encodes CASSPRLAGISREQYF. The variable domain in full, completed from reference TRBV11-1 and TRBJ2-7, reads EAEVAQSPRYKITEKSQAVAFWCDPISGHATLYWYRQILGQGPELLVQFQDESVVDDSQLPKDRFSAERLKGVDSTLKIQPAELGDSAMYLCASSPRLAGISREQYFGPGTRLTVT.

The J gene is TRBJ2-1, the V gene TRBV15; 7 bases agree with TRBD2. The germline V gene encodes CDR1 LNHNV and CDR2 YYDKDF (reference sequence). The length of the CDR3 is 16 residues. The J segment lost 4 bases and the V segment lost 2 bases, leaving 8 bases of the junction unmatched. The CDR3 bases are TGTGCCACCAGCAGACTAGACAAGCGGGGTTACAATGAGCAGTTCTTC. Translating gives CATSRLDKRGYNEQFF.

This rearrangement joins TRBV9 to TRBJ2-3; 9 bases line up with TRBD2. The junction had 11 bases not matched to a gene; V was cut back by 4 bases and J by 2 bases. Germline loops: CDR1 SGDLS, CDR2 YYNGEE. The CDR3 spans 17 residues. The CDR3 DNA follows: TGTGCCAGCAGCCCCCGGGGAGCGGGAGGAGCCACAGATACGCAGTATTTT. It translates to CASSPRGAGGATDTQYF.

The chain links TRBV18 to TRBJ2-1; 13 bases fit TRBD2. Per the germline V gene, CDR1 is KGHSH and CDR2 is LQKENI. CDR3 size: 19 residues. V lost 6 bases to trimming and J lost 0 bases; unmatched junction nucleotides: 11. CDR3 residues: CASSPEGLAGRSSYNEQFF. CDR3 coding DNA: TGTGCCAGCTCCCCAGAGGGACTAGCGGGGCGCAGCTCCTACAATGAGCAGTTCTTC.

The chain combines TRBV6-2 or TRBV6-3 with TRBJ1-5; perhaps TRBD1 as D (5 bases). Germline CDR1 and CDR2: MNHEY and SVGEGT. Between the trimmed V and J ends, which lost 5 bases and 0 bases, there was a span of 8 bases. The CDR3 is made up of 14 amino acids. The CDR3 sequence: CASSPDISNQPQHF. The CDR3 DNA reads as TGTGCCAGCAGTCCGGACATTAGCAATCAGCCCCAGCATTTT.

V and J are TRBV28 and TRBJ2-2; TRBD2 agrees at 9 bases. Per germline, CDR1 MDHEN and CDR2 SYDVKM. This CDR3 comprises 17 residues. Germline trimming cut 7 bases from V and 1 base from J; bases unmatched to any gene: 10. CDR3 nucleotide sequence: TGTGCCAGCAAGGGGGTAGCGGGAGAGCGGAACACCGGGGAGCTGTTTTTT. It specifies CASKGVAGERNTGELFF.

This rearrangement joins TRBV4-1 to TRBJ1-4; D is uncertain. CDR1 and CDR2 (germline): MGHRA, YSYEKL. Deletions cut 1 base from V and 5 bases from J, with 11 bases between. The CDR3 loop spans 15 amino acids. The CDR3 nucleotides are TGCGCCAGCAGCCAAGCGGGAGGGATGAATGAAAAACTGTTTTTT. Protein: CASSQAGGMNEKLFF.

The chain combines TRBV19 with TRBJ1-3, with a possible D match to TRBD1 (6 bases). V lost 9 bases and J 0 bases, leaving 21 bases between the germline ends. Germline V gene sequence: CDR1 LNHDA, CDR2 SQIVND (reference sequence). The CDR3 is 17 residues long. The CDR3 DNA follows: TGTGCCAGCAACGGGGGGCAGGTCGGGGTCTCTGGAAACACCATATATTTT. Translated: CASNGGQVGVSGNTIYF.

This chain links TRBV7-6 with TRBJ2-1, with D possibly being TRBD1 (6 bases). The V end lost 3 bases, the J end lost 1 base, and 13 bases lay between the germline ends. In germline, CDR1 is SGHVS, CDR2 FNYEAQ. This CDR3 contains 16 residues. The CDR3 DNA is TGTGCCAGCAGCTTTTTCCCAGGGGATTCCTACAATGAGCAGTTCTTC. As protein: CASSFFPGDSYNEQFF.

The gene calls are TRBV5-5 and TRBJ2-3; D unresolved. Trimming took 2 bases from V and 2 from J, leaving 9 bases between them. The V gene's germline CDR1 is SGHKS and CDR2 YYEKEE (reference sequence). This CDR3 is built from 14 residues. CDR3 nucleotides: TGTGCCAGCAGCTTAACAGAATTCACAGATACGCAGTATTTT. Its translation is CASSLTEFTDTQYF.

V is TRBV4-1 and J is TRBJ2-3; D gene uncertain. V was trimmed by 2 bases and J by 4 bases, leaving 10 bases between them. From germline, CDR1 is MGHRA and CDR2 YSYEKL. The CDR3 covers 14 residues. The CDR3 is CASSQLDSADTQYF. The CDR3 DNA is TGCGCCAGCAGCCAACTAGATTCCGCAGATACGCAGTATTTT.

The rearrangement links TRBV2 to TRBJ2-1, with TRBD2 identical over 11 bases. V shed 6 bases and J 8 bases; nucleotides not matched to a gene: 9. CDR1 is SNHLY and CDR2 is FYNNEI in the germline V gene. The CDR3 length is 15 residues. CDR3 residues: CASRIAGGPADEQFF. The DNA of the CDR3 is TGTGCCAGCAGAATAGCGGGAGGGCCGGCCGATGAGCAGTTCTTC.